The clone carrying this T cell receptor beta chain appeared a single time. Original processing methods: From reference gene primer amplification, estimates of nucleated cell counts were derived. Assay: immunoSEQ multiplex PCR; the TCRdb copy retains only in-frame clones and omits some. For V, J and clone size, that table is used; D and trimming come from the DNA. Among roughly 120,000 clones listed, roughly 89% were seen once. CDR3 length: 16 amino acids. From germline, CDR1 is WNHNN and CDR2 SYGVQD (reference sequence). V lost 10 bases and J lost 2, with 21 bases in between. The data stem from a study of blood T cell repertoires in COVID-19. Study in general: Acute and convalescent COVID-19 specimens originated in the United States, Italy and Spain. Sample material is recorded as cDNA or gDNA derived from T cells, B-cell-depleted T cells, or PBMCs.

The source of this sequence is a woman aged 45-60 years with acute or convalescent COVID-19. The rearrangement joins TRBV10-1 to TRBJ1-5; possible D gene TRBD1, 6 bases. Sequenced material: peripheral blood. The CDR3: CATQLGAPGGNQPQHF. DNA for the CDR3: TGCGCCACCCAGTTGGGGGCCCCCGGAGGCAATCAGCCCCAGCATTTT.